The T cell receptor beta chain under discussion was sequenced for a study of T cell responses to AZD1222 COVID-19 vaccine. Study observations and caveats: It should be noted that donors were predominantly white British and more often female, and clonal diversity was possibly underestimated. Among those given AZD1222, only five or six were seropositive at baseline.

For this clone: Its antigen is unknown.

Trimming cost V 5 bases and J 0 bases; bases outside gene matches: 0. The CDR3 consists of 14 residues. Germline lookup yields CDR1 SGHTA and CDR2 FQGNSA. Assay: immunoSEQ multiplex PCR; the TCRdb copy retains only in-frame clones and omits some. The sample gives some 180,000 clones, around 94% of which show up once; 3.6% is in the top ten. Specimen: peripheral blood, collected 28 days after the second dose of the MenACWY control vaccine. The chain uses TRBV7-2 and TRBJ2-1, with TRBD2 identical over 8 bases. The receptor was isolated from an adult who received the MenACWY meningococcal vaccine as a control. The CDR3 protein is CASSTSGSYNEQFF. The CDR3, as DNA: TGTGCCAGCAGCACTAGCGGCTCCTACAATGAGCAGTTCTTC.